Listed here are 21 T cell receptor beta chains from one sample, sequenced in a study of T cells in Graves' hyperthyroidism and ophthalmopathy. RNA transcripts were the template for amplifying TCR beta CDR3 regions. Initially, a first-round RT-PCR of the TCR CDR3 employed the HTBI primer set. TCRdb analysed the multiplex PCR reads with MiXCR anew, one entry per CDR3 protein. The sample contains hundreds of thousands of distinct CDR3 sequences, approximately 15% of which appear only once. Sequencing was carried out using blood. All receptors come from a woman in her thirties with Graves' hyperthyroidism that later progressed to Graves' ophthalmopathy.

The V and J genes are TRBV4-3 and TRBJ1-4; D possibly corresponds to TRBD1 (5 bases). Trimming removed 4 bases from V and 8 bases from J, with 14 bases in between. The CDR3 length is 14 residues. CDR1 is LGHNA and CDR2 is YSLEER in the germline V gene. CDR3 in DNA: TGCGCCAGCAGCCTAGAGACAGAGGAGGAAAAACTGTTTTTT. Residues: CASSLETEEEKLFF.

This clonotype has a count of ten or more. This chain connects TRBV5-4 to TRBJ2-7; D might be TRBD2 (6 bases). Trimming cost V 2 bases and J 6 bases, with 18 bases left between them. Per the germline V gene, CDR1 is SGHNT and CDR2 is YYREEE (reference sequence). The CDR3 sequence is 15 residues long. Here the CDR3 DNA reads TGTGCCAGCAGCTTTCCCCGGTCGGGGGAAGGCGAGCAGTACTTC. As protein: CASSFPRSGEGEQYF.

This rearrangement joins TRBV29-1 to TRBJ1-1, with a possible D match to TRBD1 (6 bases). The germline gives CDR1 SQVTM, CDR2 ANQGSEA. With 7 bases removed from V and 6 bases from J, the gap between germline ends came to 18 bases. The CDR3 has 13 amino acids. Here the CDR3 reads CSGVTGLGAEAFF. The CDR3 coding sequence is TGCAGCGGGGTGACAGGCCTCGGGGCTGAAGCTTTCTTT.

This clonotype was recorded many times. The rearrangement links TRBV9 to TRBJ2-3; D assignment may be TRBD1 or TRBD2 (5 bases each). V lost 5 bases to trimming and J lost 9 bases, with 13 bases between them. The V gene's germline CDR1 is SGDLS and CDR2 YYNGEE. This CDR3 spans 12 amino acids. CDR3 residues: CASRSRDDTQYF. The CDR3 coding sequence is TGTGCCAGCAGATCCAGGGACGACACGCAGTATTTT. The entire variable domain, with the rest obtained from reference TRBV9 and TRBJ2-3, is as follows: DSGVTQTPKHLITATGQRVTLRCSPRSGDLSVYWYQQSLDQGLQFLIQYYNGEERAKGNILERFSAQQFPDLHSELNLSSLELGDSALYFCASRSRDDTQYFGPGTRLTVL.

This clonotype was picked up many times. The chain combines TRBV6-1 with TRBJ1-1; a weak D match, TRBD1 (6 bases). From germline, CDR1 is MNHNS and CDR2 SASEGT. V was clipped by 0 bases and J by 5 bases, with 16 bases between them. CDR3 length: 16 residues. CDR3 region: CASSEAGRGGKTEAFF. CDR3 bases: TGTGCCAGCAGTGAAGCGGGTAGAGGGGGGAAGACTGAAGCTTTCTTT.

This clonotype was seen ten or more times. The chain joins TRBV19 to TRBJ1-1; D gene unclear. Looked up from germline, CDR1 is LNHDA and CDR2 is SQIVND (reference sequence). V was pared by 3 bases and J by 4 bases, with 3 bases between. This CDR3 has 11 residues. DNA of the CDR3: TGTGCCAGTAGTATGACCACTGAAGCTTTCTTT. Translating gives CASSMTTEAFF.

This clonotype was seen ten or more times. The J gene is TRBJ2-7, the V gene TRBV18; 8 bases are a match to TRBD2. The CDR3 runs 16 residues. Unmatched junction bases numbered 11, after V lost 4 bases and J lost 3 bases. Germline CDR1 and CDR2: KGHSH and LQKENI. CDR3 sequence reads: CASSLSPGTSHYEQYF. Written as DNA, the CDR3 is TGTGCCAGCTCACTTTCCCCCGGGACTAGTCACTACGAGCAGTACTTC.

The chain employs TRBV14 and TRBJ2-7; D not certain. The ends were cut back, 1 base at V and 3 bases at J, with 13 bases in the middle. The CDR3 loop spans 15 amino acids. Per the germline V gene, CDR1 is SGHDN and CDR2 is FVKESK. As DNA, the CDR3 is TGTGCCAGCAGCCAAGGAAGAAACCTGTACTACGAGCAGTACTTC. Protein product: CASSQGRNLYYEQYF.

In this sample, this clonotype turned up many times. The chain is built from TRBV18 and TRBJ2-7; tentatively, D is TRBD1 (6 bases). Germline V gives CDR1 KGHSH, CDR2 LQKENI. The CDR3 sequence is 14 residues long. V was cut by 6 bases and J by 3 bases, with 15 bases left in between. The chain's CDR3 is CASSLRDINYEQYF. CDR3 sequence (DNA): TGTGCCAGCTCGCTCCGGGACATCAACTACGAGCAGTACTTC.

This clonotype occurred many times. The chain employs TRBV10-3 and TRBJ1-1, with D perhaps matching TRBD1 (5 bases). V lost 0 bases and J 5 bases, leaving 16 bases between the germline ends. Germline lookup yields CDR1 ENHRY and CDR2 SYGVKD. The CDR3 covers 16 residues. In DNA form, the CDR3 reads TGTGCCATCAGTGAGTCGCGGGGACCTCAGTATACTGAAGCTTTCTTT. It encodes CAISESRGPQYTEAFF.

This clonotype was counted a few times. The chain links TRBV24-1 to TRBJ2-1, with 10 bases identical to TRBD2. This CDR3 comprises 14 residues. The V gene end was trimmed by 8 bases and the J gene end by 5 bases; junction bases not matched to a gene: 5. CDR1 and CDR2 from the germline V gene are KGHDR and SFDVKD. In DNA, the CDR3 is TGTGCCACCATGTCTAGCGGGAGAGACAATGAGCAGTTCTTC. It translates to CATMSSGRDNEQFF.

This clonotype showed up many times. The gene calls are TRBV6-2 or TRBV6-3 and TRBJ1-2; weak D call: TRBD1 (5 bases). The CDR3 has 16 residues. Trimming removed 7 bases from V and 2 bases from J, with 20 bases in between. From germline, CDR1 is MNHEY and CDR2 SVGEGT. The CDR3 loop reads CASTDPDRTTNYGYTF. The CDR3 DNA reads TGTGCCAGCACCGACCCCGACAGAACTACAAACTATGGCTACACCTTC.

The chain has TRBV6-2 or TRBV6-3 and TRBJ2-1, with 7 bases identical to TRBD2. The trim removed 4 bases at V and 0 bases at J, leaving 12 bases unmatched. CDR1 is MNHEY and CDR2 is SVGEGT in the germline V gene. This CDR3 is 18 amino acids long. CDR3 sequence (DNA): TGTGCCAGCAGTTCCCTACGGGGGGAGGGGAGCTCCTACAATGAGCAGTTCTTC. This sequence encodes CASSSLRGEGSSYNEQFF.

This clonotype was seen repeatedly, ten times or more. The chain joins TRBV7-3 to TRBJ2-1; D is possibly TRBD1 (6 bases). V lost 3 bases and J lost 10, with 13 bases in between. Germline V CDR1 and CDR2: SGHTA, FQGTGA. This CDR3 has 13 residues. The CDR3 nucleotides read TGTGCCAGCAGCTTCCGACAGGACAGCGAGCAGTTCTTC. Amino acids: CASSFRQDSEQFF.

This clonotype was seen once. J is TRBJ1-5 and V is TRBV20-1; D is unclear. The length of the CDR3 is 15 residues. Trimming took 4 bases from V and 4 from J, leaving 17 bases between them. Germline assignment: CDR1 DFQATT and CDR2 SNEGSKA (reference sequence). The CDR3 reads CSAIVPGFPNQPQHF. The CDR3 DNA reads as TGCAGTGCTATCGTCCCGGGCTTCCCGAATCAGCCCCAGCATTTT.

This clonotype was detected only a few times. One base away lies a much larger clone, so this may be a sequencing read error. This rearrangement joins TRBV28 to TRBJ1-5; TRBD1 aligns across 9 bases. The length of the CDR3 is 16 residues. The V gene's germline CDR1 is MDHEN and CDR2 SYDVKM. The CDR3 sequence is CASRQPGQGSNRPQHF. The CDR3 DNA reads as TGTGCCAGCAGGCAGCCGGGACAGGGTTCTAATCGGCCCCAGCATTTT.

This clonotype was observed many times. The chain uses TRBV3-1 and TRBJ2-7; D is possibly TRBD2 (6 bases). The CDR3 totals 15 residues. Germline V CDR1 and CDR2: LGHDT, YNNKEL (reference sequence). V dropped 2 bases and J dropped 6 bases, with 17 bases sitting between them. In DNA form, the CDR3 reads TGTGCCAGCAGCCAACTGTCGTCTAGCGAAGGCGAGCAGTACTTC. This translates into CASSQLSSSEGEQYF.

DNA for the CDR3: TGTGCCATCAGCGGAATTAGCGGGACTGGAGAGACCCAGTACTTC. This translates into CAISGISGTGETQYF. This chain joins TRBV10-3 and TRBJ2-5; 8 bases line up with TRBD2. CDR1 and CDR2 (germline): ENHRY, SYGVKD. Trimming cost V 6 bases and J 4 bases; bases outside gene matches: 10. This CDR3 has 15 residues.

There are a few counts of this clonotype. The chain carries TRBV7-3 and TRBJ2-7; TRBD1 or TRBD2 may be the D gene (5 bases each). The CDR3 consists of 14 residues. The germline gives CDR1 SGHTA, CDR2 FQGTGA. Deletions cut 5 bases from V and 1 base from J, with 12 bases between. Written as DNA, the CDR3 is TGTGCCAGCAGCCCCTTAGGGGAGTCCTACGAGCAGTACTTC. Encoded protein: CASSPLGESYEQYF. Full variable domain (rest looked up from reference TRBV7-3 and TRBJ2-7): GAGVSQTPSNKVTEKGKYVELRCDPISGHTALYWYRQSLGQGPEFLIYFQGTGAADDSGLPNDRFFAVRPEGSVSTLKIQRTERGDSAVYLCASSPLGESYEQYFGPGTRLTVT.

The gene calls are TRBV20-1 and TRBJ2-3, with TRBD2 identical over 11 bases. Germline V gives CDR1 DFQATT, CDR2 SNEGSKA (reference sequence). V was pared by 6 bases and J by 3 bases, with 5 bases of the junction left unmatched. This CDR3 is 14 amino acids long. The CDR3 nucleotides read TGCAGTGCCTTAGCGGGAGGGACTACAGATACGCAGTATTTT. Its translation is CSALAGGTTDTQYF.

The J gene is TRBJ2-3, the V gene TRBV6-1; D is unresolved. The CDR3 is made up of 13 amino acids. Germline V CDR1 and CDR2: MNHNS, SASEGT. V lost 8 bases, J lost 5 bases, and 14 bases lay in between. The CDR3 DNA reads as TGTGCCAGCTGGAGCTCCGGAGTAGATACGCAGTATTTT. This translates into CASWSSGVDTQYF.